The 29 T cell receptor beta chains reported below all come from one sample, sequenced in a study of blood T cell repertoires in COVID-19. The assay was immunoSEQ multiplex PCR, and TCRdb's table has in-frame clones only and misses some. The table lists fewer than 200,000 clones, 65% to 85% of them singletons. Sequences were obtained from peripheral blood. The receptor set was obtained from a woman in her 70s who had recovered from COVID-19.

This clone was picked up a small number of times. CDR3 DNA sequence: TGTGCCTGGAAAAGGACAGGGGTCACTGAAGCTTTCTTT. As protein: CAWKRTGVTEAFF. The chain uses TRBV30 and TRBJ1-1, with TRBD1 identical over 9 bases. This CDR3 has 13 amino acids. CDR1 and CDR2 (germline): GTSNPN, SVGIG (reference sequence). The V gene end was trimmed by 4 bases and the J gene end by 4 bases; junction bases not matched to a gene: 4.

The V and J genes are TRBV7-2 and TRBJ1-3; 7 nucleotides align to TRBD1. Germline V gene data show CDR1 as SGHTA and CDR2 as FQGNSA. V lost 6 bases to trimming and J lost 0 bases; unmatched junction nucleotides: 2. This CDR3 comprises 14 residues. The DNA of the CDR3 is TGTGCCAGCAGGACAGGGTTCTCTGGAAACACCATATATTTT. This codes for CASRTGFSGNTIYF.

The rearrangement uses TRBV28 and TRBJ2-6; D might be TRBD1 (5 bases). Germline assignment: CDR1 MDHEN and CDR2 SYDVKM. This CDR3 is built from 15 residues. V was shortened by 8 bases and J by 0 bases, with 11 bases between the two germline ends. In nucleotides, the CDR3 is TGTGCCAGCGGTCGTAGGGGCTCTGGGGCCAACGTCCTGACTTTC. It encodes CASGRRGSGANVLTF.

J is TRBJ2-7 and V is TRBV18, with TRBD1 as a possible D gene (5 bases). Germline V gives CDR1 KGHSH, CDR2 LQKENI. Trimming took off 0 bases at V and 3 bases at J, with 12 bases between the two ends. This CDR3 comprises 15 residues. The CDR3 DNA reads as TGTGCCAGCTCACCACCCACCCGGACACACTACGAGCAGTACTTC. This encodes CASSPPTRTHYEQYF. The full variable domain, with the rest looked up from reference TRBV18 and TRBJ2-7, is NAGVMQNPRHLVRRRGQEARLRCSPMKGHSHVYWYRQLPEEGLKFMVYLQKENIIDESGMPKERFSAEFPKEGPSILRIQQVVRGDSAAYFCASSPPTRTHYEQYFGPGTRLTVT.

The CDR3 loop reads CASSDLGGYTEAFF. The CDR3 region has the DNA TGTGCCAGCAGTGACCTCGGGGGTTACACTGAAGCTTTCTTT. The chain couples TRBV2 to TRBJ1-1; D may be TRBD1 (5 bases). V was trimmed by 3 bases and J by 3 bases, leaving 11 bases between them. This CDR3 spans 14 amino acids. CDR1 is SNHLY, CDR2 FYNNEI, per germline.

For this clone: A read error may produce the germline difference seen at one junction end. The chain couples TRBV30 to TRBJ2-1, with a tentative D call TRBD1 (6 bases). Germline loops: CDR1 GTSNPN, CDR2 SVGIG (reference sequence). This CDR3 comprises 11 residues. CDR3 DNA sequence: TGTGCTGGGGGCCCGGGCCTCCTTCAAATCTTC. Translated, it gives CAGGPGLLQIF.

A few counts support this clone. The chain couples TRBV7-2 to TRBJ1-2, with D unresolved. Per the germline V gene, CDR1 is SGHTA and CDR2 is FQGNSA. Trimming took off 5 bases at V and 13 bases at J, with 23 bases between the two ends. The CDR3 has 14 residues. CDR3 sequence (DNA): TGTGCCAGCAGCATTGGAGTGAGCGACCGGATTGGCACCTTC. It codes for CASSIGVSDRIGTF.

V gene TRBV3-1 (or the pseudogene TRBV3-2) combines with J gene TRBJ2-7, with 13 positions matching TRBD2. In germline, CDR1 is LGHDT, CDR2 YNNKEL (reference sequence). The ends lost 4 bases at V and 5 bases at J; junction bases unmatched: 11. This CDR3 has 17 residues. DNA of the CDR3: TGTGCCAGCAGCCTGGGACTAGCGGGGCCTATCCCGGACGAGCAGTACTTC. Amino acid sequence: CASSLGLAGPIPDEQYF.

V gene TRBV20-1 combines with J gene TRBJ1-4, with 7 bases aligning to TRBD1. With V trimmed by 3 bases and J by 7 bases, 5 bases remained unmatched. Germline V CDR1 and CDR2: DFQATT, SNEGSKA (reference sequence). This CDR3 is built from 13 residues. The CDR3 DNA reads as TGCAGTGCTAGTCACAACAGGGGTGAAAAACTGTTTTTT. Protein sequence: CSASHNRGEKLFF.

The chain recombines TRBV6-4 with TRBJ2-2; D gene unclear. The V end lost 3 bases, the J end lost 5 bases, and 10 bases lay between the germline ends. This CDR3 region has 14 residues. Germline V lookup: CDR1 MRHNA, CDR2 SNTAGT. The CDR3 DNA is TGTGCCAGCAGTGAGCACCTAAGAACCGGGGAGCTGTTTTTT. Its translation is CASSEHLRTGELFF.

This clone was recorded once. The chain uses TRBV28 and TRBJ1-5, with D hard to call. V lost 1 base and J 6 bases, leaving 4 bases between the germline ends. The CDR3 is 12 residues long. Germline lookup yields CDR1 MDHEN and CDR2 SYDVKM. The CDR3 loop reads CASSLFGQPQHF. Written as DNA, the CDR3 is TGTGCCAGCAGTTTATTCGGTCAGCCCCAGCATTTT.

The chain's CDR3 is CSAGGQGEREQYF. CDR3 nucleotide sequence: TGCAGCGCCGGGGGTCAGGGCGAGCGGGAGCAGTACTTC. This chain uses TRBV29-1 with TRBJ2-7; D perhaps matches TRBD2 (6 bases). Germline V gene sequence: CDR1 SQVTM, CDR2 ANQGSEA. V dropped 7 bases and J dropped 7 bases, with 20 bases sitting between them. The CDR3 contains 13 residues.

V is TRBV6-6 and J is TRBJ2-5; 7 positions agree with TRBD2. CDR3 length: 14 residues. V gave up 7 bases and J gave up 5 bases; unmatched junction bases: 10. Germline assignment: CDR1 MNHNY and CDR2 SVGAGI (reference sequence). The CDR3 region is CASKMGGGGETQYF. The CDR3 bases are TGTGCCAGCAAGATGGGCGGGGGAGGGGAGACCCAGTACTTC.

The chain combines TRBV5-4 with TRBJ1-6; D might be TRBD1 (6 bases). Germline V gene sequence: CDR1 SGHNT, CDR2 YYREEE (reference sequence). Trimming removed 4 bases at V and 8 bases at J, with 19 bases between. This CDR3 contains 16 residues. The CDR3 nucleotides are TGTGCCAGCAGCCCCGGGAGGGGGGCCTGGGATTCACCCCTCCACTTT. Its protein is CASSPGRGAWDSPLHF.

V gene TRBV14 combines with J gene TRBJ1-1; D possibly corresponds to TRBD1 (6 bases). The ends were cut back, 1 base at V and 5 bases at J, with 11 bases in the middle. The germline gives CDR1 SGHDN, CDR2 FVKESK. The CDR3 spans 14 residues. This CDR3 reads CASSQVGGGTEAFF. The CDR3 bases are TGTGCCAGCAGCCAAGTAGGGGGGGGAACTGAAGCTTTCTTT.

This clone was picked up a small number of times. The chain uses TRBV7-6 and TRBJ2-5; 11 bases line up with TRBD2. With V trimmed by 5 bases and J by 5 bases, 7 bases remained unmatched. Per germline, CDR1 SGHVS and CDR2 FNYEAQ. The CDR3 is 15 amino acids. CDR3 DNA sequence: TGTGCCAGCAGCCCCATTAGCGGGGGGGCTGAGACCCAGTACTTC. Translating gives CASSPISGGAETQYF.

CDR3: CAWIGEAAGGYTF. CDR3 DNA: TGTGCCTGGATTGGAGAGGCCGCGGGTGGCTACACCTTC. The chain carries TRBV30 and TRBJ1-2, with D uncertain. Germline lookup yields CDR1 GTSNPN and CDR2 SVGIG (reference sequence). The CDR3 length is 13 residues. The germline V and J ends were trimmed by 4 bases and 7 bases, with 16 bases remaining between them.

The chain employs TRBV6-1 and TRBJ1-2, with 7 bases that match TRBD1. Trimming took 2 bases from V and 6 from J; bases not matched to a gene: 6. The CDR3 runs to 14 residues. Per the germline V gene, CDR1 is MNHNS and CDR2 is SASEGT. The chain's CDR3 is CASSELRQGDGYTF. The CDR3 DNA is TGTGCCAGCAGTGAATTGCGGCAGGGGGATGGCTACACCTTC.

The chain has TRBV30 and TRBJ1-1; no clear D. The V end lost 1 base, the J end lost 3 bases, and 9 bases lay between the germline ends. The germline V gene has CDR1 GTSNPN and CDR2 SVGIG (reference sequence). CDR3 size: 13 residues. CDR3 coding DNA: TGTGCCTGGAGTGGCGGCGAGTACACTGAAGCTTTCTTT. Its protein is CAWSGGEYTEAFF.

The chain has TRBV19 and TRBJ2-4; 7 bases line up with TRBD1. The V and J ends lost 5 bases and 2 bases, in that order; junction bases with no gene match: 6. There are 15 residues in the CDR3. The germline V gene has CDR1 LNHDA and CDR2 SQIVND (reference sequence). DNA of the CDR3: TGTGCCAGTAGTCCTACAGGGGCGCCCAAAAACATTCAGTACTTC. As protein: CASSPTGAPKNIQYF.

The chain uses TRBV9 and TRBJ2-1; 12 nucleotides line up with TRBD2. With V trimmed by 0 bases and J by 5 bases, 0 bases remained unmatched. The CDR3 has 15 residues. Germline-derived CDR1 and CDR2 are SGDLS and YYNGEE. The CDR3 region has the DNA TGTGCCAGCAGCGTAGGACTAGCGGGGGACAATGAGCAGTTCTTC. Protein product: CASSVGLAGDNEQFF. Full variable domain (outside the CDR3, taken from reference TRBV9 and TRBJ2-1): DSGVTQTPKHLITATGQRVTLRCSPRSGDLSVYWYQQSLDQGLQFLIQYYNGEERAKGNILERFSAQQFPDLHSELNLSSLELGDSALYFCASSVGLAGDNEQFFGPGTRLTVL.

The CDR3 DNA sequence: TGTGCCAGCAGTGGGACAAAAGATAGCAATCAGCCCCAGCATTTT. Protein product: CASSGTKDSNQPQHF. The J gene is TRBJ1-5, the V gene TRBV6-6; maybe TRBD1 (6 bases). There are 15 residues in the CDR3. Looked up from germline, CDR1 is MNHNY and CDR2 is SVGAGI (reference sequence). Trimming cost V 5 bases and J 0 bases, with 11 bases left between them.

V and J are TRBV10-3 and TRBJ2-7; weak D call: TRBD1 (6 bases). Germline lookup yields CDR1 ENHRY and CDR2 SYGVKD. This CDR3 contains 14 residues. V was pared by 7 bases and J by 4 bases, with 17 bases between. CDR3 amino acids: CAITPGEPGYEQYF. For the CDR3, the DNA is TGTGCCATCACCCCAGGGGAGCCCGGGTACGAGCAGTACTTC.

This clone appeared a single time. The rearrangement joins TRBV11-2 to TRBJ2-7, with D possibly being TRBD2 (6 bases). The germline V gene has CDR1 SGHAT and CDR2 FQNNGV. V was clipped by 5 bases and J by 4 bases, with 18 bases between them. The CDR3 runs 15 residues. In DNA, the CDR3 is TGTGCCAGCAGCCGGGAGTCGGGGAGGCTTTACGAGCAGTACTTC. This sequence encodes CASSRESGRLYEQYF.

This chain uses TRBV5-4 with TRBJ2-1, with 13 bases matching TRBD2. Trimming took 4 bases from V and 10 from J; bases not matched to a gene: 14. This CDR3 has 17 residues. Germline lookup yields CDR1 SGHNT and CDR2 YYREEE (reference sequence). The CDR3 loop is CASSPNQLAGGLFEQFF. The CDR3 DNA is TGTGCCAGCAGCCCAAACCAACTAGCGGGAGGGTTGTTCGAGCAGTTCTTC.

The chain couples TRBV19 to TRBJ1-1, with a weak D call TRBD1 (5 bases). The germline V gene encodes CDR1 LNHDA and CDR2 SQIVND (reference sequence). The CDR3 totals 15 residues. V gave up 3 bases and J gave up 4 bases, with 15 bases separating them. This CDR3 reads CASSMVSGVSTEAFF. The DNA of the CDR3 is TGTGCCAGTAGTATGGTTTCGGGGGTGAGCACTGAAGCTTTCTTT.

The genes are TRBV3-1 (or the pseudogene TRBV3-2) and TRBJ1-1; 8 bases align to TRBD1. The CDR3 runs to 12 residues. The junction had 6 bases not matched to a gene; V was cut back by 4 bases and J by 11 bases. Looked up from germline, CDR1 is LGHDT and CDR2 is YNNKEL (reference sequence). CDR3 region: CASSPGQGGAFF. As DNA, the CDR3 is TGTGCCAGCAGCCCCGGACAGGGCGGGGCTTTCTTT.

The chain combines TRBV9 with TRBJ1-2; 8 nucleotides align to TRBD1. Germline CDR1 reads SGDLS; CDR2 reads YYNGEE. Losses at the gene ends were 0 bases for V and 4 bases for J; bases not matched to a gene: 11. The CDR3 is 17 residues long. CDR3 loop: CASSVDPGTGAGYGYTF. CDR3 DNA sequence: TGTGCCAGCAGCGTAGACCCCGGGACAGGAGCAGGCTATGGCTACACCTTC.

The V call is TRBV4-1, the J call TRBJ1-1, with D perhaps matching TRBD1 (5 bases). This CDR3 is 15 amino acids long. V lost 3 bases, J lost 0 bases, and 11 bases lay in between. Germline V gives CDR1 MGHRA, CDR2 YSYEKL. The DNA of the CDR3 is TGCGCCAGCAGCCACCGAACAGGAATGAACACTGAAGCTTTCTTT. This encodes CASSHRTGMNTEAFF.